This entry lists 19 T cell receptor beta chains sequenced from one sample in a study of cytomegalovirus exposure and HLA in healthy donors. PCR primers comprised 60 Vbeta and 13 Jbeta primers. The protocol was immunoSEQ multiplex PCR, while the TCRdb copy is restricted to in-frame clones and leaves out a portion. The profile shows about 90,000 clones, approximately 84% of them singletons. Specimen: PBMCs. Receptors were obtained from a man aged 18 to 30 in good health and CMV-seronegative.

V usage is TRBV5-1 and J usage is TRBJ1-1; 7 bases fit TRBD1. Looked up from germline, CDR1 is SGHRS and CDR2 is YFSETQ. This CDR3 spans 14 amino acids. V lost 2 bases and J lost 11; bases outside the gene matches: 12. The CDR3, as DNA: TGCGCCAGCAGCTTAGGGACAGCCTCAGGTGTGGCTTTCTTT. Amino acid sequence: CASSLGTASGVAFF.

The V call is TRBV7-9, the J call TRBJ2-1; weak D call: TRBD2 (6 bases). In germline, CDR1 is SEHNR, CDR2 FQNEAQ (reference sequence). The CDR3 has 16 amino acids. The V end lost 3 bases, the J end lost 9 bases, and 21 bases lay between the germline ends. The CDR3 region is CASSFHVVLGGGEQFF. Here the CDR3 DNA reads TGTGCCAGCAGCTTCCACGTTGTGTTGGGAGGTGGTGAGCAGTTCTTC.

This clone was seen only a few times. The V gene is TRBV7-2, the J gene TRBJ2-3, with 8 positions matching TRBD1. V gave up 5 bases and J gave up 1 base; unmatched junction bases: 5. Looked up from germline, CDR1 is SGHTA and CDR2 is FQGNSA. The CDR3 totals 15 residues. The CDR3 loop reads CASSQGTGRTDTQYF. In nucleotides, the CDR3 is TGTGCCAGCAGCCAGGGGACAGGACGCACAGATACGCAGTATTTT.

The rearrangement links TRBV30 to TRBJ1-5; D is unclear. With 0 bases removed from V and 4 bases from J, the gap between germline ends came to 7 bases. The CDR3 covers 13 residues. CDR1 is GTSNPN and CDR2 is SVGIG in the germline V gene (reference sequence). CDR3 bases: TGTGCCTGGAGTGTATCTGAGAATCAGCCCCAGCATTTT. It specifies CAWSVSENQPQHF.

CDR3 in amino acids: CASSLGLAGEGNEQFF. CDR3 coding DNA: TGCGCCAGCAGCTTGGGACTAGCGGGAGAAGGAAATGAGCAGTTCTTC. The chain employs TRBV5-1 and TRBJ2-1, with 12 bases that match TRBD2. The germline CDR1 and CDR2 sequences are SGHRS and YFSETQ. There are 16 residues in the CDR3. With V trimmed by 0 bases and J by 7 bases, 5 bases remained unmatched.

CDR3 sequence reads: CASSLTGGLDTEAFF. The CDR3 nucleotides read TGTGCCAGCAGCCTGACGGGGGGCTTGGACACTGAAGCTTTCTTT. The chain joins TRBV21-1 to TRBJ1-1. TRBV21-1 represents a pseudogene. The CDR3 consists of 15 residues.

The CDR3 reads CSVSTGSSYNEQFF. CDR3 bases: TGCAGCGTTAGTACAGGGAGCTCCTACAATGAGCAGTTCTTC. The chain has TRBV29-1 and TRBJ2-1; weak D call: TRBD1 (6 bases). The V gene's germline CDR1 is SQVTM and CDR2 ANQGSEA. The CDR3 is made up of 14 amino acids. Trimming took off 5 bases at V and 0 bases at J, with 11 bases between the two ends.

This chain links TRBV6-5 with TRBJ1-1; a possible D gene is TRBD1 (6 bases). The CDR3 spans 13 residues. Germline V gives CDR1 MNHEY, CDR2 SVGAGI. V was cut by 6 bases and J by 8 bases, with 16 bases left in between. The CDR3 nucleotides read TGTGCCAGCAGACCAGGACAGCTCCCGGAAGCTTTCTTT. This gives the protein CASRPGQLPEAFF.

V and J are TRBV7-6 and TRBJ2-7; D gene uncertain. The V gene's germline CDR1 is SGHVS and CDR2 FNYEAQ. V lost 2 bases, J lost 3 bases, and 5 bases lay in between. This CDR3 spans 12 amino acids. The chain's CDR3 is CASSLRGYEQYF. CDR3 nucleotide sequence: TGTGCCAGCAGCTTAAGAGGCTACGAGCAGTACTTC.

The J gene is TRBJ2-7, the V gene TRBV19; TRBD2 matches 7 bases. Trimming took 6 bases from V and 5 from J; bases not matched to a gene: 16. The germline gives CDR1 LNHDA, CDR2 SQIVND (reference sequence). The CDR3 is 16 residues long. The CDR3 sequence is CASRGLRDRGGNEQYF. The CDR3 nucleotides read TGTGCCAGTAGGGGACTACGGGACCGTGGGGGAAACGAGCAGTACTTC.

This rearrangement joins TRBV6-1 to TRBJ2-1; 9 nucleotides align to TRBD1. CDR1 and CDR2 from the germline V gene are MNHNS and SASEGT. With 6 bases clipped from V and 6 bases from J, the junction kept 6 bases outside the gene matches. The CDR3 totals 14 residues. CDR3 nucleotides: TGTGCCAGCAGGCCCGACAGGGGGGGCAATGAGCAGTTCTTC. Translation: CASRPDRGGNEQFF.

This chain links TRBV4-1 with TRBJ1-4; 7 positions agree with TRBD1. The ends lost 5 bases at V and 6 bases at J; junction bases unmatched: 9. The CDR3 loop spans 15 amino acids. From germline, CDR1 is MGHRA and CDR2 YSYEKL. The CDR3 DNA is TGCGCCAGCAGCAAGAGACAGGGTGGAGATGAAAAACTGTTTTTT. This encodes CASSKRQGGDEKLFF.

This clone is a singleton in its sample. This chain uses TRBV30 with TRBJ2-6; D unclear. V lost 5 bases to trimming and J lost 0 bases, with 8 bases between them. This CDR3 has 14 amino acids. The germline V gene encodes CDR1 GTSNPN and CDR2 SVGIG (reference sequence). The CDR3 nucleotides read TGTGCCTGGGAACTCCTCTCTGGGGCCAACGTCCTGACTTTC. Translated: CAWELLSGANVLTF.

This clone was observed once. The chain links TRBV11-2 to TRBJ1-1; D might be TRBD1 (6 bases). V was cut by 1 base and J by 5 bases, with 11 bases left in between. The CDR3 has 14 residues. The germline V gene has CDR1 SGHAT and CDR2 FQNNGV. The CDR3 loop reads CASSLGGRLTEAFF. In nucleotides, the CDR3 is TGTGCCAGCAGCTTAGGGGGGCGTCTGACTGAAGCTTTCTTT.

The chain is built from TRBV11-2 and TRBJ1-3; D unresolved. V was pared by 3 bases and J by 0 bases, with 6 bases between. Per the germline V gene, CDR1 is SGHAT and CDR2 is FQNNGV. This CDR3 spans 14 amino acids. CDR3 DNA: TGTGCCAGCAGCTTGCGTAGCTCTGGAAACACCATATATTTT. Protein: CASSLRSSGNTIYF.

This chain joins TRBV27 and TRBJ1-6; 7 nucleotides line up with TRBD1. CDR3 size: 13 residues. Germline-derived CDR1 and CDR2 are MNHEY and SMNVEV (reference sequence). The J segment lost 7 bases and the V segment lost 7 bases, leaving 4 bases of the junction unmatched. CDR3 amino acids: CASTGTANSPLHF. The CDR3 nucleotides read TGTGCCAGCACCGGGACAGCCAATTCACCCCTCCACTTT.

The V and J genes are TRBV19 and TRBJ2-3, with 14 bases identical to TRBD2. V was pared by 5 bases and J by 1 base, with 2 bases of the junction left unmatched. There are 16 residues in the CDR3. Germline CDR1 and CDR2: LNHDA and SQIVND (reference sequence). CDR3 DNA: TGTGCCAGTAGTGCGGGACTAGCGGGAGGCACAGATACGCAGTATTTT. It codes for CASSAGLAGGTDTQYF.

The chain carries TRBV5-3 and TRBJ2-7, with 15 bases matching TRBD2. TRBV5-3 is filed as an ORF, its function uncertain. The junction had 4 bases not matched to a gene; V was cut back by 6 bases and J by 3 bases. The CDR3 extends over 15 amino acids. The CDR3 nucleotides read TGTGCCAGAACAGGACTAGCGGGAGGGTTCTACGAGCAGTACTTC. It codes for CARTGLAGGFYEQYF.

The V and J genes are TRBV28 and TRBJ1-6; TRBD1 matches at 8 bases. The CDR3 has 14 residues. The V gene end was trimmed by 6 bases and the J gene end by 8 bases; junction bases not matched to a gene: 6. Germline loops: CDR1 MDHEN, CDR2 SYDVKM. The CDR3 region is CASSPGQEYSPLHF. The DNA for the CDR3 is TGTGCCAGCAGCCCGGGACAGGAATATTCACCCCTCCACTTT.